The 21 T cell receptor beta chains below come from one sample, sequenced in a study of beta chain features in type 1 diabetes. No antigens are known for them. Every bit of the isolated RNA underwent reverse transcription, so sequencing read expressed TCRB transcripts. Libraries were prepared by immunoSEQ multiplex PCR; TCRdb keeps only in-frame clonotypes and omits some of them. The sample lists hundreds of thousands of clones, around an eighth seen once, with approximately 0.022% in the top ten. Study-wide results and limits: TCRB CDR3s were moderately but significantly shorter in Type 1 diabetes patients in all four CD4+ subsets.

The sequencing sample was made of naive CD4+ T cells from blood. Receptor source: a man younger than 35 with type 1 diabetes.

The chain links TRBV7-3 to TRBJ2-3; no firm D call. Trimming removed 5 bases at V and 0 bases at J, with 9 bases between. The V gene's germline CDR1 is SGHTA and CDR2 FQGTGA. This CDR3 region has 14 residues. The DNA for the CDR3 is TGTGCCAGCAGCCTCTCACCGAGCACAGATACGCAGTATTTT. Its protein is CASSLSPSTDTQYF.

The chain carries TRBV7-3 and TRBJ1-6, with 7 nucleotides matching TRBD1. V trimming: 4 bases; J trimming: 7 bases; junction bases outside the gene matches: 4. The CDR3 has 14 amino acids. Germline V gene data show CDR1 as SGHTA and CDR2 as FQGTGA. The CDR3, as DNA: TGTGCCAGCAGCTCGCCGGGACAGAATTCACCCCTCCACTTT. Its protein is CASSSPGQNSPLHF.

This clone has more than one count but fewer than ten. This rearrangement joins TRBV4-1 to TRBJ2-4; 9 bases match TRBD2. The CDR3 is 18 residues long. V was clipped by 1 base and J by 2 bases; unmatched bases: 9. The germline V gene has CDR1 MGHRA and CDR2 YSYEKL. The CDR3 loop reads CASSQGLIAGETKNIQYF. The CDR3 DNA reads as TGCGCCAGCAGCCAAGGTCTAATAGCGGGGGAGACCAAAAACATTCAGTACTTC.

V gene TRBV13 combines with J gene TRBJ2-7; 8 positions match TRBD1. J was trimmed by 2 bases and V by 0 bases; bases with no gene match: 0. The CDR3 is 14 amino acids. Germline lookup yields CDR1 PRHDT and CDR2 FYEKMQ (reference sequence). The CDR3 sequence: CASSLGRGPYEQYF. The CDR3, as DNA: TGTGCCAGCAGCTTAGGCAGGGGGCCCTACGAGCAGTACTTC.

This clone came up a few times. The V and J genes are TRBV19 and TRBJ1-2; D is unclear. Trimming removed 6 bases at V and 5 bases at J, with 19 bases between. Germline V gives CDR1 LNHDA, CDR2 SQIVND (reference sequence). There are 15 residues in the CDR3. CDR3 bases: TGTGCCAGTAGCCCGGACCCGTCCGTTGAATATGGCTACACCTTC. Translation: CASSPDPSVEYGYTF.

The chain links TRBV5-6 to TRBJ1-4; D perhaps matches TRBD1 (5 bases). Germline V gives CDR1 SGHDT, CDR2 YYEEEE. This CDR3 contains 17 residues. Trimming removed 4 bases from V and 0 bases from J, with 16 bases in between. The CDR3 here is CASSNGFDSATNEKLFF. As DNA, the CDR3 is TGTGCCAGCAGCAATGGTTTTGACAGTGCAACTAATGAAAAACTGTTTTTT.

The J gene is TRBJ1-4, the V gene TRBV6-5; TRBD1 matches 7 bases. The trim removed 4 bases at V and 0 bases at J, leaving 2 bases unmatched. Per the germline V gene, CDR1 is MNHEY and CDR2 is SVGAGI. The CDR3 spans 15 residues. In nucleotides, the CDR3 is TGTGCCAGCAGTTCCCAGGGGGCAACTAATGAAAAACTGTTTTTT. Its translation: CASSSQGATNEKLFF.

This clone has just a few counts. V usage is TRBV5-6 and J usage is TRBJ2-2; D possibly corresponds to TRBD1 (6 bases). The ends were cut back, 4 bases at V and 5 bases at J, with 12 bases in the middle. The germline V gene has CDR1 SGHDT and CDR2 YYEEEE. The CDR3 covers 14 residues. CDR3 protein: CASSPTGSTGELFF. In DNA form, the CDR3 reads TGTGCCAGCAGCCCAACAGGGTCAACCGGGGAGCTGTTTTTT.

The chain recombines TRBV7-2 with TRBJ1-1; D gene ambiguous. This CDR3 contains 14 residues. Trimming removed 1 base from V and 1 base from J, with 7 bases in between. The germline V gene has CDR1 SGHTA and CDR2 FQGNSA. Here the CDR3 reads CASSLVPENTEAFF. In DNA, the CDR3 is TGTGCCAGCAGCTTAGTCCCGGAGAACACTGAAGCTTTCTTT. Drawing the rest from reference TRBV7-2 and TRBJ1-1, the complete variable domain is GAGVSQSPSNKVTEKGKDVELRCDPISGHTALYWYRQSLGQGLEFLIYFQGNSAPDKSGLPSDRFSAERTGGSVSTLTIQRTQQEDSAVYLCASSLVPENTEAFFGQGTRLTVV.

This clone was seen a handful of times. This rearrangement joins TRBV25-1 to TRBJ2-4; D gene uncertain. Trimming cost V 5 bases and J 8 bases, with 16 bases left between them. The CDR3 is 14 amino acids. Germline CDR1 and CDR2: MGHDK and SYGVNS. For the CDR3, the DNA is TGTGCCAGCAGTTCGGTCAGCAGTGGGTACATTCAGTACTTC. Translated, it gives CASSSVSSGYIQYF.

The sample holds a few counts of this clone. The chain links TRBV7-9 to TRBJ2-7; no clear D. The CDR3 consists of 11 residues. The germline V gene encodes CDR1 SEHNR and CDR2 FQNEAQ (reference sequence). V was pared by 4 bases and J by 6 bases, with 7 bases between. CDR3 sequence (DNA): TGTGCCAGCAGCTCCTCTGTCGAGCAGTACTTC. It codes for CASSSSVEQYF. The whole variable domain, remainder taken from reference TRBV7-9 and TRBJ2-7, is DTGVSQNPRHKITKRGQNVTFRCDPISEHNRLYWYRQTLGQGPEFLTYFQNEAQLEKSRLLSDRFSAERPKGSFSTLEIQRTEQGDSAMYLCASSSSVEQYFGPGTRLTVT.

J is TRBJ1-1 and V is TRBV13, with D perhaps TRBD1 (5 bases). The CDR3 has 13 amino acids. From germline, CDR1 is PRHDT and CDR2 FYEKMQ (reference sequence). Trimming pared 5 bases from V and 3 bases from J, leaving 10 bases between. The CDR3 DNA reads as TGTGCCAGCAGCCCCCGGGGGGACACTGAAGCTTTCTTT. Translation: CASSPRGDTEAFF.

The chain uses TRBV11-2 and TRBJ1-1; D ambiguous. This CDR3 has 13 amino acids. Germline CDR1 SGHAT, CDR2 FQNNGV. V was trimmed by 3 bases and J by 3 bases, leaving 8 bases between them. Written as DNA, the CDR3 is TGTGCCAGCAGCTTCAGGACGGACACTGAAGCTTTCTTT. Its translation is CASSFRTDTEAFF.

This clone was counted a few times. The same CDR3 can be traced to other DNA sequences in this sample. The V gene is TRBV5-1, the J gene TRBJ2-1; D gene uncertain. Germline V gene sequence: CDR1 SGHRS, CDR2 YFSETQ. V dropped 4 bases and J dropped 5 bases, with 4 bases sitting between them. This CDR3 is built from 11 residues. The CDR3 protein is CASSRDNEQFF. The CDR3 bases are TGCGCCAGCAGCCGGGACAATGAGCAGTTCTTC.

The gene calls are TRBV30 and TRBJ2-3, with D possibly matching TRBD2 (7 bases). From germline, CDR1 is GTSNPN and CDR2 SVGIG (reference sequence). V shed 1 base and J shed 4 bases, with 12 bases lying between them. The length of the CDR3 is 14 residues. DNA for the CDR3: TGTGCCTGGAGTGATAAAGGGGGGGCAGATACGCAGTATTTT. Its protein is CAWSDKGGADTQYF.

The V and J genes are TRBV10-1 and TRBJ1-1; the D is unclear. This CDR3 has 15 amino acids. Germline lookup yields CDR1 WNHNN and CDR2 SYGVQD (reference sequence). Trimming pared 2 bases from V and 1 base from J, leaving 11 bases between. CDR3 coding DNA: TGCGCCAGCAGTGAGGCCGGCAGCCCGAACACTGAAGCTTTCTTT. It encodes CASSEAGSPNTEAFF.

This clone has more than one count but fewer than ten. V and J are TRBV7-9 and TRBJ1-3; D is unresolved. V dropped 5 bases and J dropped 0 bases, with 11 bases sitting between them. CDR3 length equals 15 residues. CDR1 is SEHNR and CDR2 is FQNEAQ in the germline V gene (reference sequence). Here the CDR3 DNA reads TGTGCCAGCAGCAATTCGGGCGACTCTGGAAACACCATATATTTT. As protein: CASSNSGDSGNTIYF.

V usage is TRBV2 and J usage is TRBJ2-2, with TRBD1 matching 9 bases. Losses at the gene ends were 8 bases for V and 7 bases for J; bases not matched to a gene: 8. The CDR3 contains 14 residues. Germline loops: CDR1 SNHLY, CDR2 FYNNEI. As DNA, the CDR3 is TGTGCCAGCGCCGCACAGGGGGCAGACGGGGAGCTGTTTTTT. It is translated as CASAAQGADGELFF.

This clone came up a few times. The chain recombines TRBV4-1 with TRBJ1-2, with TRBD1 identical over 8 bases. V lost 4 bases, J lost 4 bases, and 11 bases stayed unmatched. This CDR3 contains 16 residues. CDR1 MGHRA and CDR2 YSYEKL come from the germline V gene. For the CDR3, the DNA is TGCGCCAGCAGCCCAACCGGGACAGGACCTTCCTATGGCTACACCTTC. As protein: CASSPTGTGPSYGYTF.

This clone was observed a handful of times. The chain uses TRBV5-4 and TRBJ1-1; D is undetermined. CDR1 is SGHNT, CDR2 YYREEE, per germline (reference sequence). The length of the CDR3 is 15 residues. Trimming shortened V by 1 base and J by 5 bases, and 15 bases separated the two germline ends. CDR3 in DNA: TGTGCCAGCAGCTTGATGGGTGGTGGGTCGACTGAAGCTTTCTTT. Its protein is CASSLMGGGSTEAFF.

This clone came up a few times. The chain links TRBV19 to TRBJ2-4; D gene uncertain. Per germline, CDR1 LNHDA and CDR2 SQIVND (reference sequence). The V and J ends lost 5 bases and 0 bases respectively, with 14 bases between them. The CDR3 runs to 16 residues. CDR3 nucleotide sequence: TGTGCCAGTAGTTCCCCGGATGACATAGCCAAAAACATTCAGTACTTC. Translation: CASSSPDDIAKNIQYF. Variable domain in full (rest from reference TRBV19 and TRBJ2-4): DGGITQSPKYLFRKEGQNVTLSCEQNLNHDAMYWYRQDPGQGLRLIYYSQIVNDFQKGDIAEGYSVSREKKESFPLTVTSAQKNPTAFYLCASSSPDDIAKNIQYFGAGTRLSVL.